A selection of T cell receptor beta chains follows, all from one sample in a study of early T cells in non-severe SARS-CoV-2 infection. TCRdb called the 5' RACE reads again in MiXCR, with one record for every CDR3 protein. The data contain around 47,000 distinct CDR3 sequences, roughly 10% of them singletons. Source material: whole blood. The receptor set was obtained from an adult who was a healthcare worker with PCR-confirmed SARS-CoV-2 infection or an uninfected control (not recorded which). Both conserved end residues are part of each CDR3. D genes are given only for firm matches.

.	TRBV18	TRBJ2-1	CASSPPGTGDNEQFF
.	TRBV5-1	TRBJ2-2	CASSYTADPTGELFF
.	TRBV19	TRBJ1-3	CASSIDYSSSGNTIYF
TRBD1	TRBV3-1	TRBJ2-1	CASSRETGDLSSYNEQFF
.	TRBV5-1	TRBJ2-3	CASSQGLGNTDTQYF
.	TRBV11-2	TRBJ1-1	CASTLFRDGTEAFF
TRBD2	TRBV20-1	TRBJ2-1	CSARISTSGANEQFF
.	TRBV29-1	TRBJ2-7	CSVRGSYEQYF
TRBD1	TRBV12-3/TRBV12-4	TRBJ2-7	CASTSTGMRLGEQYF
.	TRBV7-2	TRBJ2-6	CAGTGSGANVLTF
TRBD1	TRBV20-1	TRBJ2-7	CSARSQGNYEQYF
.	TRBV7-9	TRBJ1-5	CASSSQGNSNQPQHF
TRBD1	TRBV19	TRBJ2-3	CASRDGQGNADTQYF
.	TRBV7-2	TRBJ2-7	CASSLLQGNEQYF
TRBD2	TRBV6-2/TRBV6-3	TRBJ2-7	CASRIPSTSGQYEQYF
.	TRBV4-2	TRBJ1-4	CASSQDIDQGGKLFF
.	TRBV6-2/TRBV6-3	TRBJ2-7	CASSYLGPLREQYF
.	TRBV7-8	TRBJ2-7	CASSSAGSSYEQYF
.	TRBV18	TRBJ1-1	CASSPTESTEAFF
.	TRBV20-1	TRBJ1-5	CSLGGSNQPQHF
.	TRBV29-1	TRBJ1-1	CSAVMYTEAFF
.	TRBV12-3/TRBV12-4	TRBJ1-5	CASSLRGGNSNQPQHF
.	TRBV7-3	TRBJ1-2	CASSLCAGSGYTF
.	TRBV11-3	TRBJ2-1	CASSPGIDEQFF
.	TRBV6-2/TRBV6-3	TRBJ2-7	CASSYSSQVLSYEQYF
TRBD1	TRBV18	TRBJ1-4	CASSRDRNEKLFF
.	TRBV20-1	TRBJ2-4	CSARGVGAKNIQYF
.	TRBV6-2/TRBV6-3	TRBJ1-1	CASGFWGSFEAFF
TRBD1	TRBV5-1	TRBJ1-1	CASSLGQGAFTEAFF
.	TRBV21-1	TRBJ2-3	CASSTHRDSHTDTQYF
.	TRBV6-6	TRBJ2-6	CASSYLEAGANVLTF
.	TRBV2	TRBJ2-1	CASTVYGGPADNEQFF
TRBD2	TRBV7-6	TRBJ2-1	CASSLAGGTTIKGEQFF
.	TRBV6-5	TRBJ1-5	CASSSGGNQPQHF
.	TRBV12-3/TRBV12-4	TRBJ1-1	CASSLRERMNTEAFF
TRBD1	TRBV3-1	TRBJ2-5	CASSHYDREEETQYF
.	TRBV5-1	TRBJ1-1	CASRVGQNVEAFF
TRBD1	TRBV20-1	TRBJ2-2	CSARDSGTGTFGSSGELFF
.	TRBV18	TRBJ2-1	CASSPQWLQENEQFF
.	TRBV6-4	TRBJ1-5	CASSEIGTPSSPQHF
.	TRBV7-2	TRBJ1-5	CASTRIVGGNQPQHF
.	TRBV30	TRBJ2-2	CAWSLRGLTGELFF
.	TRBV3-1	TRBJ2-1	CASSQEEISYNEQFF
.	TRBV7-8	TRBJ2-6	CASSFSRAISGANVLTF
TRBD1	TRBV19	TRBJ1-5	CASRDRGSQPQHF
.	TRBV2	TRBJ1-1	CASHRDTEAFF
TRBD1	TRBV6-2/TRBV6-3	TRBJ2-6	CASSSRQGESSGANVLTF
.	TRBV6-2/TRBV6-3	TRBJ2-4	CASSPADTWAKNIQYF
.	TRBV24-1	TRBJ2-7	CATSDALGKLRVTYEQYF
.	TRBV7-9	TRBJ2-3	CASSPRTRTDTQYF
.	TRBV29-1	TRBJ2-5	CSVAAPDQETQYF
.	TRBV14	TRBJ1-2	CASSQIQGFDYGYTF